This T cell receptor (beta chain) was identified during a study of cytotoxic CD8 clonotypes in ibrutinib-treated CLL. Study summary: Sample averages reached about 250,000 productive templates and 85,000 to 100,000 productive rearrangements.

Sequencing was performed with immunoSEQ multiplex PCR; in TCRdb, only in-frame clones are kept and a portion is missing. The sample gives approximately 120,000 clones, approximately 81% of which show up once; roughly 3.3% is in the top ten. V was clipped by 3 bases and J by 5 bases, with 11 bases between them. Germline V gene data show CDR1 as SGHVS and CDR2 as FNYEAQ. This CDR3 region has 14 residues. The input for sequencing was PBMCs, taken after 24 months of ibrutinib treatment. The V call is TRBV7-6, the J call TRBJ1-5; D possibly corresponds to TRBD1 (6 bases). This receptor was taken from a human donor with chronic lymphocytic leukemia. CDR3 nucleotide sequence: TGTGCCAGCAGCTTCTTGGGGGCCGATCAGCCCCAGCATTTT. This translates into CASSFLGADQPQHF.